This T cell receptor (beta chain) is drawn from a study of metastatic and nonmetastatic thyroid tumors. TCRdb re-called the PCR reads with MiXCR. The data hold roughly 33,000 clones, with about a sixth observed a single time. This clone was seen repeatedly, ten times or more. Thyroid surgery had not been preceded by any treatment in any patient. The TCR sequence derives from a male donor with papillary thyroid cancer or a benign thyroid nodule (not recorded which). Some clones in this sample may be carry-over from other donors' samples. The sequencing sample was made of blood.

CDR3 residues: CASSPAESSEKLFF. Here the CDR3 DNA reads TGTGCCAGCTCACCGGCAGAATCCTCTGAAAAACTGTTTTTT. The V call is TRBV18, the J call TRBJ1-4, with D unresolved. Trimming removed 3 bases from V and 7 bases from J, with 12 bases in between. This CDR3 region has 14 residues. Germline V gives CDR1 KGHSH, CDR2 LQKENI.